One and the same sample provided the 20 T cell receptor beta chains below, sequenced in a study of cytomegalovirus exposure and HLA in healthy donors. Both 60 Vbeta primers and 13 Jbeta primers went into the PCR. This table comes from immunoSEQ multiplex PCR, and its TCRdb copy is limited to in-frame clones, with some not included. Seen here are some 200,000 clones, about 80% observed once, and the top ten hold 0.65%. Sequencing input: PBMCs. The receptor source for this set is a boy aged 5-17 years in good health and CMV-seronegative.

The chain employs TRBV19 and TRBJ2-4, with 7 bases that match TRBD1. In germline, CDR1 is LNHDA, CDR2 SQIVND (reference sequence). The CDR3 contains 15 residues. Trimming cost V 1 base and J 8 bases; bases outside gene matches: 8. The CDR3 sequence: CASSIGRQGRDIQYF. The CDR3 coding sequence is TGTGCCAGTAGTATAGGACGACAGGGTAGGGACATTCAGTACTTC.

The genes are TRBV11-2 and TRBJ2-7; D perhaps matches TRBD2 (6 bases). Germline lookup yields CDR1 SGHAT and CDR2 FQNNGV. This CDR3 is 12 amino acids long. Deletions cut 4 bases from V and 5 bases from J, with 9 bases between. The CDR3 DNA is TGTGCCAGCAGCTCCTCGGGGGACGAGCAGTACTTC. Translated: CASSSSGDEQYF.

The chain has TRBV5-1 and TRBJ2-2; 9 positions agree with TRBD2. In germline, CDR1 is SGHRS, CDR2 YFSETQ. Trimming took 0 bases from V and 6 from J; bases not matched to a gene: 6. CDR3 length: 16 amino acids. CDR3 DNA sequence: TGCGCCAGCAGCTTGGTTAGCGGGAGAGGGCCCGGGGAGCTGTTTTTT. It is translated as CASSLVSGRGPGELFF. Full variable domain (remainder filled in from reference TRBV5-1 and TRBJ2-2): KAGVTQTPRYLIKTRGQQVTLSCSPISGHRSVSWYQQTPGQGLQFLFEYFSETQRNKGNFPGRFSGRQFSNSRSEMNVSTLELGDSALYLCASSLVSGRGPGELFFGEGSRLTVL.

The chain recombines TRBV18 with TRBJ2-2, with 8 bases identical to TRBD2. The V segment lost 3 bases and the J segment 0 bases; nucleotides outside the gene matches: 3. Germline V gives CDR1 KGHSH, CDR2 LQKENI. This CDR3 is built from 16 residues. CDR3 loop: CASSPSSGTNTGELFF. CDR3 bases: TGTGCCAGCTCACCGAGTAGCGGGACGAACACCGGGGAGCTGTTTTTT.

V is TRBV6-1 and J is TRBJ2-2; 9 bases match TRBD1. This CDR3 has 16 residues. Germline V gives CDR1 MNHNS, CDR2 SASEGT. V lost 4 bases to trimming and J lost 5 bases; unmatched junction nucleotides: 8. CDR3 sequence (DNA): TGTGCCAGCAGTGCTCGAGGACAGGGGAGGACCGGGGAGCTGTTTTTT. This translates into CASSARGQGRTGELFF.

The J gene is TRBJ1-1, the V gene TRBV4-1; no reliable D call. This CDR3 has 11 residues. CDR1 MGHRA and CDR2 YSYEKL come from the germline V gene. Trimming stripped 3 bases from V and 11 bases from J, with 10 bases between. In DNA form, the CDR3 reads TGCGCCAGCAGCCACCTAGGAGGTGCTTTCTTT. This gives the protein CASSHLGGAFF.

This sequence joins TRBV7-9 and TRBJ1-2, with D tentatively TRBD1 (6 bases). The CDR3 sequence is 16 residues long. The V gene lost 6 bases and the J gene lost 6 bases, with 23 bases spanning the gap. Germline V CDR1 and CDR2: SEHNR, FQNEAQ (reference sequence). CDR3 nucleotides: TGTGCCAGCAGGGTCGGGGGGCCGTATTCCCCCCATGGCTACACCTTC. Its protein product is CASRVGGPYSPHGYTF.

The rearrangement links TRBV30 to TRBJ1-6, with TRBD1 identical over 7 bases. The germline CDR1 and CDR2 sequences are GTSNPN and SVGIG (reference sequence). CDR3 size: 16 residues. V lost 2 bases and J lost 5; bases outside the gene matches: 9. CDR3 DNA sequence: TGTGCCTGGAGTCCAGGGGGAATTTTGGATAATTCACCCCTCCACTTT. Its translation: CAWSPGGILDNSPLHF.

V and J are TRBV6-1 and TRBJ1-2; the match to TRBD1 covers 8 bases. This CDR3 has 14 amino acids. V dropped 9 bases and J dropped 3; count of bases not matched to a gene: 9. Per the germline V gene, CDR1 is MNHNS and CDR2 is SASEGT. CDR3 bases: TGTGCCAGTCTACGACAGGGGTGGGACTATGGCTACACCTTC. Its translation is CASLRQGWDYGYTF.

The CDR3 DNA reads TGTGCCAGAAGCTGCAGACTAGCGGGGGATCTCTACAATGAGCAGTTCTTC. It yields the protein CARSCRLAGDLYNEQFF. The chain carries TRBV5-3 and TRBJ2-1, with 12 positions matching TRBD2. TRBV5-3 is treated as an ORF (open reading frame) with a function not yet certain. After removal of 3 bases from V and 3 bases from J, the junction contained 7 bases not matched to a gene. The CDR3 consists of 17 residues.

The CDR3 DNA sequence: TGTGCCTGGATACAAGGGAGGGACACTGAAGCTTTCTTT. This translates into CAWIQGRDTEAFF. The V gene is TRBV30, the J gene TRBJ1-1; D not resolved. V lost 4 bases, J lost 3 bases, and 12 bases lay in between. The CDR3 extends over 13 amino acids. In germline, CDR1 is GTSNPN, CDR2 SVGIG (reference sequence).

This chain uses TRBV9 with TRBJ2-5; D perhaps matches TRBD1 (5 bases). V dropped 2 bases and J dropped 5 bases, with 13 bases sitting between them. Germline CDR1 reads SGDLS; CDR2 reads YYNGEE. The CDR3 is made up of 14 amino acids. CDR3 nucleotides: TGTGCCAGCAGCGTCTCGACAGTCCGGGAGACCCAGTACTTC. This encodes CASSVSTVRETQYF.

The chain is built from TRBV4-3 and TRBJ1-2; TRBD1 agrees at 7 bases. Germline lookup yields CDR1 LGHNA and CDR2 YSLEER. Losses at the gene ends were 6 bases for V and 1 base for J; bases not matched to a gene: 2. There are 13 residues in the CDR3. DNA of the CDR3: TGCGCCAGCAGTCGACAGGGTAACTATGGCTACACCTTC. It specifies CASSRQGNYGYTF.

The genes are TRBV2 and TRBJ1-2; 7 bases fit TRBD1. The CDR3 runs 16 residues. CDR1 and CDR2 (germline): SNHLY, FYNNEI. V dropped 1 base and J dropped 1; count of bases not matched to a gene: 6. In DNA form, the CDR3 reads TGTGCCAGCAGTGAAGGTTTAGGGGGCGTTAACTATGGCTACACCTTC. This translates into CASSEGLGGVNYGYTF.

V is TRBV5-1 and J is TRBJ2-5; no firm D call. Trimming stripped 4 bases from V and 0 bases from J, with 19 bases between. The germline V gene has CDR1 SGHRS and CDR2 YFSETQ. The CDR3 sequence is 17 residues long. This chain's CDR3 is CASSRETERPNQETQYF. CDR3 in DNA: TGCGCCAGCAGCCGAGAGACCGAGAGGCCCAACCAAGAGACCCAGTACTTC.

The chain employs TRBV29-1 and TRBJ1-1; tentatively, D is TRBD1 (5 bases). Trimming removed 6 bases from V and 1 base from J, with 12 bases in between. Germline CDR1 and CDR2: SQVTM and ANQGSEA. The CDR3 sequence is 13 residues long. The CDR3 reads CSVLTVSNTEAFF. CDR3 nucleotides: TGCAGCGTCCTGACAGTCTCGAACACTGAAGCTTTCTTT.

This clone was recorded a few times. This chain uses TRBV5-6 with TRBJ2-2, with 11 bases lining up with TRBD2. CDR3 length: 16 amino acids. In germline, CDR1 is SGHDT, CDR2 YYEEEE. With V trimmed by 0 bases and J by 4 bases, 2 bases remained unmatched. The DNA for the CDR3 is TGTGCCAGCAGCTTGGGACTAGCGGGATTCACCGGGGAGCTGTTTTTT. It translates to CASSLGLAGFTGELFF.

The V call is TRBV15, the J call TRBJ2-7, with TRBD2 as a possible D gene (6 bases). CDR1 is LNHNV, CDR2 YYDKDF, per germline (reference sequence). The CDR3 covers 15 residues. V lost 8 bases, J lost 0 bases, and 17 bases lay in between. The CDR3 nucleotides read TGTGCCACCTCCCGGGAGACGGTTAGCTCCTACGAGCAGTACTTC. It encodes CATSRETVSSYEQYF.

The CDR3 DNA follows: TGTGCCAGTAGTATCCAACAGGGGCCTGAATACGTATCTGAAGCTTTCTTT. Translated: CASSIQQGPEYVSEAFF. The chain carries TRBV19 and TRBJ1-1; TRBD1 aligns across 7 bases. This CDR3 spans 17 amino acids. The germline V gene encodes CDR1 LNHDA and CDR2 SQIVND (reference sequence). The ends lost 3 bases at V and 6 bases at J; junction bases unmatched: 16.

The V gene is TRBV29-1, the J gene TRBJ1-2, with D uncertain. Trimming took off 2 bases at V and 7 bases at J, with 11 bases between the two ends. Germline V gene sequence: CDR1 SQVTM, CDR2 ANQGSEA. The length of the CDR3 is 12 residues. CDR3 sequence (DNA): TGCAGCGTTGAAACCCGGGGAGCTGGCTACACCTTC. The encoded protein is CSVETRGAGYTF.